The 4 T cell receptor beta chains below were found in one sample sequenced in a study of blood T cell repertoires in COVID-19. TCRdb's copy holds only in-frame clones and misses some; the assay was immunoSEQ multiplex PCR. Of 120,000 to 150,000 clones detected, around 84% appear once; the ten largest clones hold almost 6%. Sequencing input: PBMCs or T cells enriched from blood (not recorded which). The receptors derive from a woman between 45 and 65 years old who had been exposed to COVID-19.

The chain's CDR3 is CASSSTAVYEQYF. CDR3 sequence (DNA): TGCGCCAGCAGCTCGACGGCGGTCTACGAGCAGTACTTC. V gene TRBV5-1 combines with J gene TRBJ2-7, with unresolved D. CDR1 and CDR2 (germline): SGHRS, YFSETQ. Trimming took off 3 bases at V and 3 bases at J, with 10 bases between the two ends. The CDR3 is 13 amino acids.

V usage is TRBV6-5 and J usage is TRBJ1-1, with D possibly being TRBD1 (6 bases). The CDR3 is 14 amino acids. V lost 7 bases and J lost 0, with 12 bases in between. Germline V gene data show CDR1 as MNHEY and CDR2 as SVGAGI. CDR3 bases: TGTGCCAGCACCCCGGGACAATTGAACACTGAAGCTTTCTTT. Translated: CASTPGQLNTEAFF.

CDR3 residues: CASSSGQGVNEQFF. In DNA form, the CDR3 reads TGCGCCAGCAGCTCGGGACAGGGTGTCAATGAGCAGTTCTTC. The chain employs TRBV5-1 and TRBJ2-1; 9 nucleotides line up with TRBD1. Germline V gene sequence: CDR1 SGHRS, CDR2 YFSETQ. This CDR3 has 14 residues. The ends lost 3 bases at V and 6 bases at J; junction bases unmatched: 4.

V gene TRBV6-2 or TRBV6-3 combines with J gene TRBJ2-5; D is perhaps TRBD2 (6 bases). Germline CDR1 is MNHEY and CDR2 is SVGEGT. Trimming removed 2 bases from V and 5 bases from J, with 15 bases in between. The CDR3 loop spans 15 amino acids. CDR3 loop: CASSYDSGEVETQYF. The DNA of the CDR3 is TGTGCCAGCAGTTACGATAGCGGAGAAGTGGAGACCCAGTACTTC.